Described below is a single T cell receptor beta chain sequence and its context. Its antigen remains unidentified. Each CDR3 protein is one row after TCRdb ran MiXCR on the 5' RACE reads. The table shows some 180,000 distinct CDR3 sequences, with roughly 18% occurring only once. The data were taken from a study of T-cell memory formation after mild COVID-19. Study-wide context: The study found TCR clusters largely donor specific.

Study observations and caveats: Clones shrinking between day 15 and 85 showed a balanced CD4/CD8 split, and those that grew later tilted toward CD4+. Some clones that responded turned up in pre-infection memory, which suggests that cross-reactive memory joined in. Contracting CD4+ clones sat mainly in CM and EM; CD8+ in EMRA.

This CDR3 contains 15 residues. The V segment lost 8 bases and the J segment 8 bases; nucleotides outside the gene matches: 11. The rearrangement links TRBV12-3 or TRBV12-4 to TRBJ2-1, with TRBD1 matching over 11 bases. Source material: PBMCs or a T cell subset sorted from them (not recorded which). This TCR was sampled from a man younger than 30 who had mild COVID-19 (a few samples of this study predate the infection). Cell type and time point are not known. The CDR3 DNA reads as TGTGCCAGCGGCTTGGCGGACAGGGGGCCCTATGAGCAGTTCTTC. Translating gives CASGLADRGPYEQFF.